Shown below are 11 T cell receptor beta chains from a single sample sequenced in a study of PD-L1 blockade in urothelial cancer (dated by TCRdb to 2016 to 2017). Taken with the paper, the label for time point translates to: pretreatment peripheral blood. Library preparation was by the immunoSEQ multiplex PCR assay. TCRdb took this table from immuneACCESS and kept in-frame rearrangements with V and J called. Such tables lack part of the clones; where checked against another copy, unresolved V genes explain under half of the gap, and the rest is unexplained. Here the sample has more than 85,000 clones; over 75% occur a single time. The ten largest clonotypes hold about 2% of the sample. This material consisted of PBMCs, taken around atezolizumab (anti-PD-L1) treatment. Receptors originate from a man aged 60-69 years with urothelial cancer.

The gene calls are TRBV27 and TRBJ1-1; perhaps TRBD1 as D (6 bases). V gave up 4 bases and J gave up 1 base, with 10 bases separating them. Germline V lookup: CDR1 MNHEY, CDR2 SMNVEV (reference sequence). There are 14 residues in the CDR3. The CDR3 DNA reads as TGTGCCAGCAGTTACCGGACAGCGAACACTGAAGCTTTCTTT. Protein product: CASSYRTANTEAFF.

The chain has TRBV29-1 and TRBJ2-3; 8 nucleotides match TRBD2. The germline V gene encodes CDR1 SQVTM and CDR2 ANQGSEA. J was trimmed by 0 bases and V by 5 bases; bases with no gene match: 1. The CDR3 length is 13 residues. This chain's CDR3 is CSVTSGSTDTQYF. Written as DNA, the CDR3 is TGCAGCGTTACTAGCGGTAGCACAGATACGCAGTATTTT.

The J gene is TRBJ2-5, the V gene TRBV2; 15 nucleotides align to TRBD2. Germline-derived CDR1 and CDR2 are SNHLY and FYNNEI. With 6 bases clipped from V and 5 bases from J, the junction kept 4 bases outside the gene matches. The CDR3 is made up of 15 amino acids. For the CDR3, the DNA is TGTGCCAGCAGACGGACTAGCGGGGGGGGTGAGACCCAGTACTTC. Translated, it gives CASRRTSGGGETQYF.

The gene calls are TRBV5-6 and TRBJ2-3, with 8 bases matching TRBD1. V lost 0 bases to trimming and J lost 6 bases; unmatched junction nucleotides: 3. The CDR3 length is 14 residues. Germline assignment: CDR1 SGHDT and CDR2 YYEEEE. CDR3 sequence (DNA): TGTGCCAGCAGCTTGGCAGGGGGCTGGGATACGCAGTATTTT. It yields the protein CASSLAGGWDTQYF.

The J gene is TRBJ2-7, the V gene TRBV4-3, with 8 positions matching TRBD1. This CDR3 spans 14 amino acids. V was pared by 5 bases and J by 4 bases, with 7 bases of the junction left unmatched. CDR1 LGHNA and CDR2 YSLEER come from the germline V gene. CDR3 amino acids: CASSFRTGRYEQYF. The CDR3 nucleotides read TGCGCCAGCAGCTTTCGGACAGGGAGATACGAGCAGTACTTC.

This chain uses TRBV6-6 with TRBJ2-5; possibly TRBD2 for D (5 bases). V was clipped by 6 bases and J by 0 bases, with 14 bases between them. This CDR3 comprises 15 residues. Germline V gene sequence: CDR1 MNHNY, CDR2 SVGAGI (reference sequence). In DNA, the CDR3 is TGTGCCAGCAGCTCTCGGACGGGGTACCAAGAGACCCAGTACTTC. It is translated as CASSSRTGYQETQYF.

Notes on this clone: One end of the junction fails to match germline, which may point to a read error. This rearrangement joins TRBV6-1 to TRBJ2-7; 8 bases fit TRBD1. There are 13 residues in the CDR3. Germline values: CDR1 MNHNS, CDR2 SASEGT. CDR3 sequence (DNA): TGTGCCAGCAGAGGACAGGGCTCCCACGAGCAGTACTTC. It specifies CASRGQGSHEQYF.

The CDR3 sequence: CASSDARGFGREQFF. CDR3 in DNA: TGTGCCAGCAGTGACGCCAGGGGGTTCGGGCGGGAGCAGTTCTTC. V is TRBV6-1 and J is TRBJ2-1; the match to TRBD1 covers 7 bases. Germline-derived CDR1 and CDR2 are MNHNS and SASEGT. The CDR3 contains 15 residues. The V and J ends lost 3 bases and 10 bases, in that order; junction bases with no gene match: 12.

The chain employs TRBV19 and TRBJ2-5; 15 bases fit TRBD2. This CDR3 spans 19 amino acids. V gave up 3 bases and J gave up 2 bases; unmatched junction bases: 10. The germline CDR1 and CDR2 sequences are LNHDA and SQIVND (reference sequence). This CDR3 is CASSIPGTSGGSLQETQYF. CDR3 nucleotides: TGTGCCAGTAGTATCCCCGGGACTAGCGGGGGGTCCTTACAAGAGACCCAGTACTTC. Variable domain in full (rest from reference TRBV19 and TRBJ2-5): DGGITQSPKYLFRKEGQNVTLSCEQNLNHDAMYWYRQDPGQGLRLIYYSQIVNDFQKGDIAEGYSVSREKKESFPLTVTSAQKNPTAFYLCASSIPGTSGGSLQETQYFGPGTRLLVL.

The rearrangement joins TRBV7-3 to TRBJ2-7; 9 nucleotides align to TRBD1. CDR3 size: 15 residues. In germline, CDR1 is SGHTA, CDR2 FQGTGA. Trimming removed 2 bases from V and 3 bases from J; junction bases left unmatched: 5. CDR3 amino acids: CASSLHPGQGYEQYF. For the CDR3, the DNA is TGTGCCAGCAGCTTACACCCGGGACAGGGCTACGAGCAGTACTTC.

The V call is TRBV11-2, the J call TRBJ2-5, with 7 bases identical to TRBD1. In germline, CDR1 is SGHAT, CDR2 FQNNGV. The trim removed 6 bases at V and 5 bases at J, leaving 6 bases unmatched. The CDR3 length is 13 residues. Here the CDR3 reads CASRVQGRETQYF. CDR3 bases: TGTGCCAGCAGAGTACAGGGGCGGGAGACCCAGTACTTC.